This T cell receptor beta chain came from a study of control samples from healthy donors and cancer patients. This clone was detected once. Within the sample, other DNA sequences also encode this same CDR3. This CDR3 is 14 amino acids long. Germline CDR1 reads SNHLY; CDR2 reads FYNNEI. V lost 8 bases and J lost 10; bases outside the gene matches: 9. TCRdb's copy holds only in-frame clones and misses some; the assay was immunoSEQ multiplex PCR. The sample has approximately 160,000 clones, 75% to 95% seen once. The sequenced material came from blood. The receptor was isolated from a woman aged 40-49 years in good health. The gene calls are TRBV2 and TRBJ2-1; 12 nucleotides agree with TRBD2. In DNA form, the CDR3 reads TGTGCCAGCCGCGCTAGCGGGGGGGCCGGAGAGCAGTTCTTC. As protein: CASRASGGAGEQFF.